Included here is one T cell receptor (beta chain) sequence, with context. Antigen unknown. Diagnosing involved the use of clinical symptoms, serum thyroxine and TRAb, thyroid ultrasound and orbital computed tomography. This entry is derived from a study of T cells in Graves' hyperthyroidism and ophthalmopathy. Study results and limitations: The majority of expanded thyroid clonotypes above 0.001 also appeared in blood.

TCR beta CDR3 regions were amplified from RNA transcripts. A first-round RT-PCR of the TCR CDR3 used the HTBI primer set. A single record per CDR3 protein comes from TCRdb applying MiXCR to the multiplex PCR reads. This table has hundreds of thousands of distinct CDR3 sequences, less than 45% appearing once. Germline-derived CDR1 and CDR2 are SQVTM and ANQGSEA. V was clipped by 4 bases and J by 8 bases; unmatched bases: 10. CDR3 length: 13 residues. This receptor was taken from an adult man with Graves' disease, either hyperthyroidism or ophthalmopathy (not recorded which). The V call is TRBV29-1, the J call TRBJ1-2; 7 bases align to TRBD1. Sequenced material: peripheral blood or thyroid tissue (not recorded which). CDR3 in amino acids: CSVASDRVGGYTF. In nucleotides, the CDR3 is TGCAGCGTTGCGTCCGACAGGGTAGGGGGCTACACCTTC. Based on the CDR3 plus reference TRBV29-1 and TRBJ1-2, the full variable domain is SAVISQKPSRDICQRGTSLTIQCQVDSQVTMMFWYRQQPGQSLTLIATANQGSEATYESGFVIDKFPISRPNLTFSTLTVSNMSPEDSSIYLCSVASDRVGGYTFGSGTRLTVV.